This entry is about one TCR beta chain. This record belongs to a study of blood T cell repertoires in COVID-19. Study at large: The United States, Italy and Spain were the sources of the acute and convalescent COVID-19 samples. The cDNA or gDNA used as material had been derived from T cells, B-cell-depleted T cells, or PBMCs.

Original processing notes: Estimation of nucleated cell counts was performed using reference gene primer amplification. Some clones are missing from TCRdb's copy, which holds only in-frame ones; the method was immunoSEQ multiplex PCR. The V and J calls and clone size were taken over from that table, and D and trimming were inferred from the DNA. The sample contains under 300,000 clones, around 90% of which appear only once. The CDR3 spans 15 residues. Looked up from germline, CDR1 is LNHDA and CDR2 is SQIVND (reference sequence). V shed 4 bases and J 0 bases; nucleotides not matched to a gene: 2. This chain connects TRBV19 to TRBJ2-3; 9 nucleotides align to TRBD2. Specimen: peripheral blood. The receptor comes from a woman aged 70-85 years with active or convalescent COVID-19. Here the CDR3 reads CASSSGGASTDTQYF. In DNA form, the CDR3 reads TGTGCCAGTAGTAGCGGGGGGGCTAGCACAGATACGCAGTATTTT.